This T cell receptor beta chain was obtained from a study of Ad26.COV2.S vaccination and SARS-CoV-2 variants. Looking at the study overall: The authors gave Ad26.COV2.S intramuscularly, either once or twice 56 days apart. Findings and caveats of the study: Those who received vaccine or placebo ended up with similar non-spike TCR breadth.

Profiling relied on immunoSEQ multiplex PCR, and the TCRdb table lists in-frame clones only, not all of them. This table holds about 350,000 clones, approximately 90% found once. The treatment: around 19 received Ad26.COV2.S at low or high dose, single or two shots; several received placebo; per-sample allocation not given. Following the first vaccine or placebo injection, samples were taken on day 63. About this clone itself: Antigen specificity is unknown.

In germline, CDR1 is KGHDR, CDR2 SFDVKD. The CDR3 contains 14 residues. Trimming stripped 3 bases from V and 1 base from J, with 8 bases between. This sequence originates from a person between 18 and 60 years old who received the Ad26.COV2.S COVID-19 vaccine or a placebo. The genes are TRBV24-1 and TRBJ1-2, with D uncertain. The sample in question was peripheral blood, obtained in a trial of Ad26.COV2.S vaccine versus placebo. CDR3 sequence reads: CATSDAYLNYGYTF. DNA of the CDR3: TGTGCCACCAGTGATGCTTACCTTAACTATGGCTACACCTTC.